What follows are 4 T cell receptor beta chains derived from one specimen sequenced in a study of shared clonotypes between healthy human individuals. The assay was immunoSEQ multiplex PCR, and TCRdb's table has in-frame clones only and misses some. The data contain 400,000 to 550,000 clones, roughly 85% of them singletons. Sequenced input: PBMCs. These receptors all stem from a woman in her thirties or forties in good health. Some clones in this sample may be carry-over from other donors' samples.

This clone was counted only a few times. The genes are TRBV4-2 and TRBJ1-4, with D possibly being TRBD1 (5 bases). Germline V gene sequence: CDR1 LGHNA, CDR2 YNFKEQ. Trimming cost V 4 bases and J 7 bases, with 16 bases left between them. The length of the CDR3 is 15 residues. CDR3 in amino acids: CASSRDRTGGEKLFF. The CDR3 DNA reads as TGTGCCAGCAGCCGGGACCGGACGGGAGGTGAAAAACTGTTTTTT.

This clone was observed a handful of times. The V call is TRBV28, the J call TRBJ2-2, with D maybe TRBD2 (5 bases). Germline V CDR1 and CDR2: MDHEN, SYDVKM. V lost 4 bases and J lost 0, with 9 bases in between. The CDR3 is 15 amino acids. The CDR3 bases are TGTGCCAGCAGTTCCCTAGCACCGAACACCGGGGAGCTGTTTTTT. Its protein is CASSSLAPNTGELFF.

The chain uses TRBV27 and TRBJ2-3; 12 nucleotides agree with TRBD2. The germline gives CDR1 MNHEY, CDR2 SMNVEV (reference sequence). V shed 5 bases and J 6 bases; nucleotides not matched to a gene: 9. The CDR3 is made up of 16 amino acids. Here the CDR3 DNA reads TGTGCCAGCAGTGATGGACTAGCGGGATATGCGGATACGCAGTATTTT. It encodes CASSDGLAGYADTQYF.

This chain uses TRBV5-4 with TRBJ2-7, with 12 bases lining up with TRBD2. This CDR3 spans 15 amino acids. The germline CDR1 and CDR2 sequences are SGHNT and YYREEE (reference sequence). Trimming took 1 base from V and 6 from J; bases not matched to a gene: 5. DNA for the CDR3: TGTGCCAGCAGCTTGTCTCTAGCGGGAGGGCCCGAGCAGTACTTC. Protein: CASSLSLAGGPEQYF.